A selection of T cell receptor beta chains follows, all from one sample in a study of OX40 agonist ivuxolimab in advanced cancers. Data came from immunoSEQ multiplex PCR; TCRdb stores just in-frame clones and leaves some out. The table records tens of thousands of clones, 80% to 90% of them present only once. Here the sequenced sample was CD4+ or CD8+ T cells sorted from blood, taken in a trial of the OX40 agonist ivuxolimab. These receptors originate from an adult with an advanced solid tumor such as melanoma, head and neck, liver or kidney cancer. Each CDR3 is given without its conserved first and last residue. Each record gives: J gene, V gene, D gene, CDR3 protein. A D gene is named only where the DNA matches it firmly.

J: TRBJ1-1; V: TRBV25-1; D: TRBD1; CDR3: ASTTGGTEAF
J: TRBJ2-3; V: TRBV7-8; D: .; CDR3: ASSSQGRFSDTQY
J: TRBJ2-2; V: TRBV4-2; D: TRBD1; CDR3: ASSQLGQGNTGELF
J: TRBJ1-1; V: TRBV2; D: .; CDR3: ASSEWYSEAF
J: TRBJ1-2; V: TRBV18; D: .; CDR3: ASSPGDYLLYGYT
J: TRBJ2-3; V: TRBV27; D: TRBD2; CDR3: ASSSPRLAGGPSDTQY
J: TRBJ2-7; V: TRBV7-9; D: TRBD2; CDR3: ASSLTASGSYEQY
J: TRBJ1-3; V: TRBV4-2; D: TRBD1; CDR3: ASSQDRGFFSGNTIY
J: TRBJ2-5; V: TRBV7-9; D: .; CDR3: ASSLASVGSSETQY
J: TRBJ1-5; V: TRBV15; D: .; CDR3: ATSTLDIFGTYSNQPQH
J: TRBJ2-7; V: TRBV7-9; D: TRBD1; CDR3: ASSAGDSYEQY
J: TRBJ2-7; V: TRBV29-1; D: TRBD2; CDR3: SARTSGSYEQY
J: TRBJ2-1; V: TRBV7-9; D: TRBD1; CDR3: ASSWTGNEQF
J: TRBJ1-5; V: TRBV27; D: .; CDR3: ASSLYREYSNQPQH
J: TRBJ1-5; V: TRBV19; D: TRBD1; CDR3: ASARTGTGGPFLGQPQH
J: TRBJ2-3; V: TRBV7-9; D: .; CDR3: ASSPKTPDTQY
J: TRBJ2-5; V: TRBV7-3; D: .; CDR3: ASSSYPQETQY
J: TRBJ2-7; V: TRBV2; D: .; CDR3: ASSDQAYEQY
J: TRBJ2-2; V: TRBV18; D: TRBD1; CDR3: ASSPTNQGDSTGELF
J: TRBJ2-5; V: TRBV5-4; D: TRBD1; CDR3: ASSPRGLQETQY
J: TRBJ2-1; V: TRBV28; D: TRBD1; CDR3: ASSSDSPTGDIEQF
J: .; V: TRBV11-2; D: .; CDR3: ASSASYEQY
J: TRBJ2-7; V: TRBV4-2; D: TRBD1; CDR3: ASSEGQGLNEQY
J: TRBJ1-4; V: TRBV4-1; D: .; CDR3: ASSLFRPPRGSNEKLF
J: TRBJ2-7; V: TRBV2; D: .; CDR3: ASRTLLHEQY
J: TRBJ2-7; V: TRBV6-5; D: TRBD2; CDR3: ASSWEGLIDEQY
J: TRBJ1-4; V: TRBV5-4; D: .; CDR3: ASSSAVGGVEKLF
J: TRBJ1-1; V: TRBV4-1; D: .; CDR3: ASSQVFTSTGNTEAF
J: TRBJ1-5; V: TRBV4-1; D: .; CDR3: ASSQRRGGQPQH
J: .; V: TRBV28; D: .; CDR3: ASSLTRSTGSYEQY
J: TRBJ2-7; V: TRBV4-2; D: TRBD2; CDR3: ASSPPGLAGDSYEQY
J: TRBJ2-7; V: TRBV19; D: TRBD2; CDR3: ASSMREGPYEQY
J: TRBJ2-2; V: TRBV29-1; D: .; CDR3: SVERPGTGELF
J: TRBJ1-3; V: TRBV11-2; D: .; CDR3: ASSFRPTLSGNTIY
J: TRBJ2-1; V: TRBV16; D: TRBD2; CDR3: ASSREGSSYNEQF
J: TRBJ1-2; V: TRBV11-2; D: TRBD1; CDR3: ASSSDRLIYGYT
J: TRBJ2-2; V: TRBV4-1; D: .; CDR3: ASSQIFSGELF
J: TRBJ2-1; V: TRBV18; D: .; CDR3: ASSRLSSYNEQF
J: TRBJ2-1; V: TRBV7-8; D: TRBD2; CDR3: ASSLTGLAGGGEQF
J: TRBJ1-5; V: TRBV6-5; D: .; CDR3: ASSYSRGDSNQPQH
J: .; V: TRBV5-1; D: .; CDR3: ASSSSLTSSTYEQY
J: TRBJ2-3; V: TRBV6-6; D: .; CDR3: ASSRLTDTQY
J: TRBJ2-5; V: TRBV25-1; D: .; CDR3: ASSLGRLY
J: TRBJ2-7; V: TRBV4-2; D: .; CDR3: ASSDRREQY
J: TRBJ2-1; V: TRBV27; D: TRBD2; CDR3: ASSSRLAGTYNEQF
J: TRBJ1-3; V: TRBV19; D: TRBD1; CDR3: ASSLTQGTGTGNTIY
J: TRBJ1-2; V: TRBV5-1; D: .; CDR3: ASRGLDYGYT
J: TRBJ1-5; V: TRBV15; D: .; CDR3: ATSRRSEGDQPQH
J: TRBJ1-5; V: TRBV11-2; D: TRBD1; CDR3: ASSRGTAQEPQH
J: TRBJ1-2; V: TRBV28; D: TRBD1; CDR3: ASSLRQGVNYGYT
J: TRBJ2-5; V: TRBV27; D: .; CDR3: ASSSRGWETQY
J: TRBJ2-1; V: TRBV5-1; D: .; CDR3: ASSLAQGRNEQF
J: TRBJ2-1; V: TRBV5-4; D: TRBD2; CDR3: ASSLSGSSYNEQF